Reported below is one TCR beta chain. Its antigen is undetermined. This sample was included in a study of shared clonotypes between healthy human individuals. Turning to the study itself: Plates per donor: three CD4 naive, three CD4 memory, two CD8 naive, one CD8 memory. Study outcomes and limitations: Limitation of the genetic and exposure-history diversity represented came from the few donors.

CD45RO-negative, CCR7-positively selected cells formed the naive CD8 fraction, excluding terminally differentiated effector memory CD45RA+ cells. Donors were Caucasian adults residing in Nashville, Tennessee, USA. Trimming took off 1 base at V and 7 bases at J, with 2 bases between the two ends. This CDR3 has 11 amino acids. Germline CDR1 is SGHTA and CDR2 is FQGNSA. TCRdb's copy holds only in-frame clones and misses some; the assay was immunoSEQ multiplex PCR. Of 800,000 or so clones listed, 95% to 97% were seen once; the top ten hold less than 0.3%. The chain carries TRBV7-2 and TRBJ2-1; D uncertain. Sequenced input: naive CD8+ T cells sorted from blood. The clonotype comes from a man between 25 and 39 years old in good health. The CDR3 loop is CASSLGNEQFF. The CDR3 nucleotides read TGTGCCAGCAGCTTAGGAAATGAGCAGTTCTTC. Based on the CDR3 plus reference TRBV7-2 and TRBJ2-1, the full variable domain is GAGVSQSPSNKVTEKGKDVELRCDPISGHTALYWYRQSLGQGLEFLIYFQGNSAPDKSGLPSDRFSAERTGGSVSTLTIQRTQQEDSAVYLCASSLGNEQFFGPGTRLTVL.